The next 23 T cell receptor beta chains were all read from a single sample in a study of OX40 agonist ivuxolimab in advanced cancers. The receptor library was made with the immunoSEQ multiplex PCR assay. The source is immuneACCESS, and TCRdb retained only in-frame sequences with V and J called. Part of the clones is not carried over; for the studies checked, unresolved V genes explain less than half of this, and the remainder is unexplained. The sample table contains 40,000 to 55,000 clones; only one count was recorded for 80% to 95% of them. The leading ten clones occupy roughly 15% of the sample. The material sequenced was CD4+ or CD8+ T cells sorted from blood, taken in a trial of the OX40 agonist ivuxolimab. The origin of the receptors is an adult with an advanced solid tumor such as melanoma, head and neck, liver or kidney cancer.

V usage is TRBV11-2 and J usage is TRBJ2-3; the match to TRBD2 covers 8 bases. The CDR3 covers 17 residues. Germline assignment: CDR1 SGHAT and CDR2 FQNNGV. With V trimmed by 5 bases and J by 3 bases, 13 bases remained unmatched. Here the CDR3 reads CASSLRAAGGITDTQYF. Here the CDR3 DNA reads TGTGCCAGCAGCCTCCGGGCCGCGGGGGGCATAACAGATACGCAGTATTTT.

A single count supports this clone. The chain recombines TRBV5-4 with TRBJ2-7; 10 positions match TRBD1. The germline gives CDR1 SGHNT, CDR2 YYREEE (reference sequence). This CDR3 has 16 residues. V trimming: 4 bases; J trimming: 1 base; junction bases outside the gene matches: 8. CDR3 nucleotide sequence: TGTGCCAGCAGCGGTGGGGGACAGGGGTCATCCTACGAGCAGTACTTC. Protein: CASSGGGQGSSYEQYF.

The chain employs TRBV21-1 and TRBJ2-2; the table's D call, TRBD2, has no DNA check behind it. TRBV21-1 is annotated as a pseudogene. The CDR3 covers 21 residues. The CDR3 reads CASSKVYAGLAGGPGTGELFF. For the CDR3, the DNA is TGTGCCAGCAGCAAAGTGTACGCCGGACTAGCGGGAGGGCCGGGCACCGGGGAGCTGTTTTTT.

The rearrangement links TRBV7-6 to TRBJ2-2; 9 bases are a match to TRBD1. CDR3 length: 15 residues. Germline trimming cut 5 bases from V and 4 bases from J; bases unmatched to any gene: 5. CDR1 is SGHVS and CDR2 is FNYEAQ in the germline V gene. DNA for the CDR3: TGTGCCAGCAGCCTGGGACAGGGAGCCACCGGGGAGCTGTTTTTT. It codes for CASSLGQGATGELFF.

Concerning this clone: Other DNA sequences in the same sample also yield this CDR3. The CDR3 loop is CASSVVPGSYEQYF. The CDR3 nucleotides read TGTGCCAGCAGCGTAGTCCCCGGCTCCTACGAGCAGTACTTC. This sequence joins TRBV9 and TRBJ2-7; the D is unclear. The CDR3 spans 14 residues. V was shortened by 0 bases and J by 0 bases, with 7 bases between the two germline ends. From germline, CDR1 is SGDLS and CDR2 YYNGEE. The full variable domain, completed using reference TRBV9 and TRBJ2-7, is DSGVTQTPKHLITATGQRVTLRCSPRSGDLSVYWYQQSLDQGLQFLIQYYNGEERAKGNILERFSAQQFPDLHSELNLSSLELGDSALYFCASSVVPGSYEQYFGPGTRLTVT.

Details on this clone: Other nucleotide sequences in the sample specify the same CDR3. This CDR3 is CAWNAYPKPPYEQYF. CDR3 nucleotides: TGTGCCTGGAATGCTTATCCGAAACCCCCCTACGAGCAGTACTTC. This chain joins TRBV30 and TRBJ2-7; no reliable D call. CDR1 GTSNPN and CDR2 SVGIG come from the germline V gene (reference sequence). Trimming removed 4 bases from V and 2 bases from J, with 18 bases in between. The CDR3 totals 15 residues.

The rearrangement links TRBV5-3 to TRBJ1-3; TRBD1 is a possible D gene (5 bases). TRBV5-3 is marked as an open reading frame, function uncertain. The CDR3 length is 13 residues. Trimming took 4 bases from V and 7 from J, leaving 12 bases between them. The CDR3 sequence is CARSLGGVNTIYF. The CDR3 DNA follows: TGTGCCAGAAGCCTTGGGGGGGTTAACACCATATATTTT.

V usage is TRBV4-1 and J usage is TRBJ1-2; the match to TRBD1 covers 11 bases. There are 17 residues in the CDR3. The trim removed 1 base at V and 7 bases at J, leaving 11 bases unmatched. Germline CDR1 is MGHRA and CDR2 is YSYEKL. The CDR3 nucleotides read TGCGCCAGCAGCCAAGGATTTGGGACAGGGGGGTCTAGTGGCTACACCTTC. Amino acid sequence: CASSQGFGTGGSSGYTF.

V and J are TRBV7-9 and TRBJ2-3; the D is unclear. CDR1 SEHNR and CDR2 FQNEAQ come from the germline V gene (reference sequence). The V and J ends lost 5 bases and 13 bases respectively, with 22 bases between them. The CDR3 runs 14 residues. As DNA, the CDR3 is TGTGCCAGCAGCCATACATCACAGAGTCTTGACGAGTATTTT. It specifies CASSHTSQSLDEYF.

The chain has TRBV7-2 and TRBJ1-5; no clear D gene. This CDR3 is 13 amino acids long. With 0 bases removed from V and 9 bases from J, the gap between germline ends came to 9 bases. Germline CDR1 reads SGHTA; CDR2 reads FQGNSA. CDR3 region: CASSLAPMGPQHF. The CDR3 DNA sequence: TGTGCCAGCAGCTTAGCCCCAATGGGGCCCCAGCATTTT.

The chain joins TRBV4-3 to TRBJ1-2, with TRBD1 matching over 9 bases. The CDR3 covers 17 residues. The germline gives CDR1 LGHNA, CDR2 YSLEER. The J segment lost 4 bases and the V segment lost 0 bases, leaving 9 bases of the junction unmatched. DNA for the CDR3: TGCGCCAGCAGCCAAGACGCCGGAGGGACAGGGCCCTATGGCTACACCTTC. Translating gives CASSQDAGGTGPYGYTF.

The chain links TRBV28 to TRBJ2-7; no reliable D call. The V end was cut by 5 bases, the J end by 0 bases, with 11 bases between. The CDR3 extends over 14 amino acids. Germline CDR1 reads MDHEN; CDR2 reads SYDVKM. The CDR3 sequence: CASSLLPSSYEQYF. The CDR3 coding sequence is TGTGCCAGCAGTCTCTTGCCGAGCTCCTACGAGCAGTACTTC.

This chain connects TRBV7-9 to TRBJ2-7, with 13 bases aligning to TRBD2. The germline V gene has CDR1 SEHNR and CDR2 FQNEAQ (reference sequence). V dropped 5 bases and J dropped 4; count of bases not matched to a gene: 8. The CDR3 covers 16 residues. For the CDR3, the DNA is TGTGCCAGCAGCCCGGGACTAGCGGGACTAAGTTACGAGCAGTACTTC. Amino acid sequence: CASSPGLAGLSYEQYF.

For this clone: This CDR3 is also generated by other DNA sequences in the sample. The chain recombines TRBV7-9 with TRBJ1-3; D is unclear. CDR1 is SEHNR, CDR2 FQNEAQ, per germline (reference sequence). V was trimmed by 1 base and J by 0 bases, leaving 7 bases between them. CDR3 length equals 15 residues. The CDR3 is CASSLGGHSGNTIYF. The CDR3 coding sequence is TGTGCCAGCAGCTTAGGAGGCCACTCTGGAAACACCATATATTTT.

This chain joins TRBV9 and TRBJ1-3; 7 bases are shared with TRBD1. This CDR3 spans 16 amino acids. Germline-derived CDR1 and CDR2 are SGDLS and YYNGEE. Trimming took 3 bases from V and 4 from J; bases not matched to a gene: 10. The CDR3: CASSGTLTGRGNTIYF. CDR3 coding DNA: TGTGCCAGCAGCGGGACCCTGACAGGGAGGGGAAACACCATATATTTT.

CDR3 nucleotides: TGTGCCAGCAGCTTAGACTTCGCTCGCTACACCTTC. Translation gives CASSLDFARYTF. The rearrangement links TRBV7-9 to TRBJ1-2; no clear D. The CDR3 length is 12 residues. CDR1 and CDR2 from the germline V gene are SEHNR and FQNEAQ (reference sequence). V was shortened by 1 base and J by 9 bases, with 9 bases between the two germline ends.

V usage is TRBV29-1 and J usage is TRBJ2-2, with TRBD1 matching 9 bases. V trimming: 5 bases; J trimming: 4 bases; junction bases outside the gene matches: 5. The germline V gene encodes CDR1 SQVTM and CDR2 ANQGSEA. This CDR3 has 14 residues. As DNA, the CDR3 is TGCAGCGTTCGATCGACAGGGGGCACCGGGGAGCTGTTTTTT. Its translation is CSVRSTGGTGELFF.

The J gene is TRBJ1-1, the V gene TRBV27, with D hard to call. V was shortened by 5 bases and J by 4 bases, with 14 bases between the two germline ends. CDR1 MNHEY and CDR2 SMNVEV come from the germline V gene (reference sequence). The CDR3 is 14 amino acids. The CDR3 DNA follows: TGTGCCAGCAGTCCCAAACCACGGGGCACTGAAGCTTTCTTT. It codes for CASSPKPRGTEAFF.

This chain uses TRBV5-1 with TRBJ2-5; D is uncertain. Germline V CDR1 and CDR2: SGHRS, YFSETQ. This CDR3 region has 14 residues. Trimming took 4 bases from V and 2 from J, leaving 12 bases between them. CDR3 bases: TGCGCCAGCAGCGCGGCTGCTCTACAAGAGACCCAGTACTTC. Amino acids: CASSAAALQETQYF. The whole variable domain, remainder taken from reference TRBV5-1 and TRBJ2-5, is KAGVTQTPRYLIKTRGQQVTLSCSPISGHRSVSWYQQTPGQGLQFLFEYFSETQRNKGNFPGRFSGRQFSNSRSEMNVSTLELGDSALYLCASSAAALQETQYFGPGTRLLVL.

The chain is built from TRBV2 and TRBJ2-3; 9 nucleotides match TRBD1. The CDR3 consists of 16 residues. J gave up 1 base and V 7 bases, and 9 bases lay outside the gene matches. CDR1 SNHLY and CDR2 FYNNEI come from the germline V gene. CDR3 residues: CASKPGQGIGTDTQYF. CDR3 coding DNA: TGTGCCAGCAAACCAGGACAGGGGATCGGCACAGATACGCAGTATTTT. Filled out from reference TRBV2 and TRBJ2-3, the complete variable domain reads EPEVTQTPSHQVTQMGQEVILRCVPISNHLYFYWYRQILGQKVEFLVSFYNNEISEKSEIFDDQFSVERPDGSNFTLKIRSTKLEDSAMYFCASKPGQGIGTDTQYFGPGTRLTVL.

J is TRBJ2-5 and V is TRBV5-1; a possible D gene is TRBD2 (5 bases). The CDR3 spans 13 residues. Deletions cut 7 bases from V and 2 bases from J, with 12 bases between. From germline, CDR1 is SGHRS and CDR2 YFSETQ. DNA of the CDR3: TGCGCCAGCCGACCACTAGAGCAAGAGACCCAGTACTTC. Protein product: CASRPLEQETQYF.

This clone was found once. V is TRBV4-1 and J is TRBJ2-7; tentatively, D is TRBD2 (6 bases). Trimming stripped 1 base from V and 2 bases from J, with 21 bases between. The length of the CDR3 is 18 residues. The V gene's germline CDR1 is MGHRA and CDR2 YSYEKL. This CDR3 reads CASSQGVFGASVTYEQYF. CDR3 coding DNA: TGCGCCAGCAGCCAAGGGGTTTTTGGCGCTAGCGTAACCTACGAGCAGTACTTC.

The chain employs TRBV6-5 and TRBJ2-5; 8 bases line up with TRBD1. The V gene end was trimmed by 6 bases and the J gene end by 5 bases; junction bases not matched to a gene: 5. Germline CDR1 is MNHEY and CDR2 is SVGAGI. The CDR3 has 13 amino acids. The CDR3 DNA sequence: TGTGCCAGCAGCCTCCGGGACAGGGAGACCCAGTACTTC. This translates into CASSLRDRETQYF.